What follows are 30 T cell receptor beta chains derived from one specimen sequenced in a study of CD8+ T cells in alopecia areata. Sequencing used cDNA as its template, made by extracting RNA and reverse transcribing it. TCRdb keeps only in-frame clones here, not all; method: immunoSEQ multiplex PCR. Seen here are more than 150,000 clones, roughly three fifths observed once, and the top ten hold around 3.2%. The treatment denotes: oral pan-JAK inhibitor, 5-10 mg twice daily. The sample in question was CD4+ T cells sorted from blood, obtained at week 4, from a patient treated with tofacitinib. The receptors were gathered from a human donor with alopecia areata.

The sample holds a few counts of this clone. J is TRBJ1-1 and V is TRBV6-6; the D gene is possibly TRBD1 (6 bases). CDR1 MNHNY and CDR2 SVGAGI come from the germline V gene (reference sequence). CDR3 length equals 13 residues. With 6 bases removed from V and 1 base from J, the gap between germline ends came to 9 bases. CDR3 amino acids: CASRDRRNTEAFF. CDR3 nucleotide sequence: TGTGCCAGCAGAGACAGGAGGAACACTGAAGCTTTCTTT.

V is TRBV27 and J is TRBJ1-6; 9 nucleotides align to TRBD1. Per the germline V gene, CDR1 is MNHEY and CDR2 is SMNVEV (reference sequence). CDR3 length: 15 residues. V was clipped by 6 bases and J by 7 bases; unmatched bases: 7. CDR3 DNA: TGTGCCAGCAGATTACAGGACAGGGGAAATTCACCCCTCCACTTT. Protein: CASRLQDRGNSPLHF.

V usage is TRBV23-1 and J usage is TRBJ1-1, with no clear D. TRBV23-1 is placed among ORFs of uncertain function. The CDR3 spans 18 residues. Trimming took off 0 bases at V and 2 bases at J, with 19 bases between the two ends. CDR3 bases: TGCGCCAGCAGTCAATCGAGCCCCCAAAGGAAGGTTAACACTGAAGCTTTCTTT. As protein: CASSQSSPQRKVNTEAFF.

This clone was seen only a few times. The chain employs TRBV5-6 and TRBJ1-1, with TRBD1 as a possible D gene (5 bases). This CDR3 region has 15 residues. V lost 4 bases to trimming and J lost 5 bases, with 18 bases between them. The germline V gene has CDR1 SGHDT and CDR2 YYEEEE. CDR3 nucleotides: TGTGCCAGCAGCCATGGTGGGGGTCATCGGACTGAAGCTTTCTTT. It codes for CASSHGGGHRTEAFF.

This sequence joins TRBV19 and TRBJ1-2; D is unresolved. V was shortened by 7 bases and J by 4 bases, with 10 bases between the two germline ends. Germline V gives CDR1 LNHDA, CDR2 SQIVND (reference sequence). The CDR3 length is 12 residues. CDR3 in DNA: TGTGCCAGTATCAGCGACACCTATGGCTACACCTTC. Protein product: CASISDTYGYTF. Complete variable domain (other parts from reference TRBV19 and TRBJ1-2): DGGITQSPKYLFRKEGQNVTLSCEQNLNHDAMYWYRQDPGQGLRLIYYSQIVNDFQKGDIAEGYSVSREKKESFPLTVTSAQKNPTAFYLCASISDTYGYTFGSGTRLTVV.

CDR3 bases: TGTGCCAGCCATCCTATTCTCGGGACCCAGTACTTC. It is translated as CASHPILGTQYF. The rearrangement joins TRBV21-1 to TRBJ2-5; the table gives TRBD2 as D, unverified against the DNA. TRBV21-1 is a listed pseudogene. The CDR3 is made up of 12 amino acids.

The DNA for the CDR3 is TGTGCCAGCAGTCCATCCGGGACTCCCTATGGCTACACCTTC. Its translation: CASSPSGTPYGYTF. The V and J genes are TRBV27 and TRBJ1-2, with D possibly being TRBD1 (5 bases). Germline V gene data show CDR1 as MNHEY and CDR2 as SMNVEV (reference sequence). Trimming left V 5 bases short and J 4 bases short, with 14 bases between. The CDR3 loop spans 14 amino acids.

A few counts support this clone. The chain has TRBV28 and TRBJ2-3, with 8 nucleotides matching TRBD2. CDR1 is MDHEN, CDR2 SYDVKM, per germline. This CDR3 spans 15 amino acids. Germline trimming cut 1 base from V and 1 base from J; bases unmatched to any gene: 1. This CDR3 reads CASSLFGGGTDTQYF. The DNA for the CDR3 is TGTGCCAGCAGTTTATTCGGGGGGGGCACAGATACGCAGTATTTT.

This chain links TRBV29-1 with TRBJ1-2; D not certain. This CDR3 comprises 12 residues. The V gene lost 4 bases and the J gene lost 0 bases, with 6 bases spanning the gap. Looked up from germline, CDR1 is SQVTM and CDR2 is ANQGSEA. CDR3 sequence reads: CSVVVANYGYTF. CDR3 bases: TGCAGCGTTGTGGTGGCTAACTATGGCTACACCTTC.

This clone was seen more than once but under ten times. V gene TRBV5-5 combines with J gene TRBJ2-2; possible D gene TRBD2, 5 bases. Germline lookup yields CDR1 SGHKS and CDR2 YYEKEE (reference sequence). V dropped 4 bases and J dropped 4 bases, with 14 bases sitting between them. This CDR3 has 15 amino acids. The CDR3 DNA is TGTGCCAGCAGCAACCCTAGCTTGGTCACCGGGGAGCTGTTTTTT. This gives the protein CASSNPSLVTGELFF.

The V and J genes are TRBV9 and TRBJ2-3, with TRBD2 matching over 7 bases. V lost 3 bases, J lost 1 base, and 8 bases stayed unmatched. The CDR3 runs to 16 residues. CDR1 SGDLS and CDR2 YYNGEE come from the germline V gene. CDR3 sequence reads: CASSAEAGRGTDTQYF. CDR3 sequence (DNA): TGTGCCAGCAGCGCGGAAGCGGGGAGGGGCACAGATACGCAGTATTTT.

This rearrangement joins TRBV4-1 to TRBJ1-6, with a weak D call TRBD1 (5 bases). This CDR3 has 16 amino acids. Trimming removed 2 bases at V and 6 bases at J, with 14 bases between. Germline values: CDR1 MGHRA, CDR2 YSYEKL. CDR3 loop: CASSQLDRAVNSPLHF. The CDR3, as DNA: TGCGCCAGCAGCCAACTTGACAGAGCGGTTAATTCACCCCTCCACTTT.

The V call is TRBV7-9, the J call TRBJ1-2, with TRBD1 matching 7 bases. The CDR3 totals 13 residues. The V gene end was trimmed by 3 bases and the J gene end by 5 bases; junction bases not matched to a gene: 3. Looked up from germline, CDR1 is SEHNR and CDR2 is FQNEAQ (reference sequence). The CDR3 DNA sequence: TGTGCCAGCAGCTTTGGGGACAGTTATGGCTACACCTTC. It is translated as CASSFGDSYGYTF. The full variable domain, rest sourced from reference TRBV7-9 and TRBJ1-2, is DTGVSQNPRHKITKRGQNVTFRCDPISEHNRLYWYRQTLGQGPEFLTYFQNEAQLEKSRLLSDRFSAERPKGSFSTLEIQRTEQGDSAMYLCASSFGDSYGYTFGSGTRLTVV.

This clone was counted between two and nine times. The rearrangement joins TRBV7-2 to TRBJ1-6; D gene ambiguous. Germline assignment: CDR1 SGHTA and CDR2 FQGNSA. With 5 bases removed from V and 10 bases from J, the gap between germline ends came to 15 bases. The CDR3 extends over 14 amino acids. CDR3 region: CASSRDNVYSPLHF. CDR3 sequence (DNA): TGTGCCAGCAGCCGAGACAATGTTTACTCACCCCTCCACTTT.

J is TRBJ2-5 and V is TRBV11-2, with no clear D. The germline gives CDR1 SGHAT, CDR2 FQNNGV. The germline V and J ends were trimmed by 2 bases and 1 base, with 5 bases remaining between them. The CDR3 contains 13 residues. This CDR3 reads CASSLSPQETQYF. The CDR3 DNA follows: TGTGCCAGCAGCTTAAGTCCCCAAGAGACCCAGTACTTC. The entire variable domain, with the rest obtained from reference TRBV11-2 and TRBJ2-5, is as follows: EAGVAQSPRYKIIEKRQSVAFWCNPISGHATLYWYQQILGQGPKLLIQFQNNGVVDDSQLPKDRFSAERLKGVDSTLKIQPAKLEDSAVYLCASSLSPQETQYFGPGTRLLVL.

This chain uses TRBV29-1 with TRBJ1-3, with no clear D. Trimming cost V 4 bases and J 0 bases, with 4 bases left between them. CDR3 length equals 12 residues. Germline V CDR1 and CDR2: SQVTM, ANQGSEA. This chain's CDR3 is CSVAFSGNTIYF. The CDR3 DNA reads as TGCAGCGTTGCATTCTCTGGAAACACCATATATTTT.

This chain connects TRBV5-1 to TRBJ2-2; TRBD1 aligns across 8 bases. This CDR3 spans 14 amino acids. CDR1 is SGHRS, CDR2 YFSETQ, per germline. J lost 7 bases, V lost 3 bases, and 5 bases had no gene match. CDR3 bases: TGCGCCAGCAGCTCCGGCAGGGGGCACGGGGAGCTGTTTTTT. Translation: CASSSGRGHGELFF.

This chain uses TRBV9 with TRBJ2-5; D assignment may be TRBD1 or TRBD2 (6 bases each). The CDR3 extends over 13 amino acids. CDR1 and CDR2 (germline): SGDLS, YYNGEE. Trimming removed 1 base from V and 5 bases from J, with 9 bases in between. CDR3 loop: CASSVQGGETQYF. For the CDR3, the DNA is TGTGCCAGCAGCGTACAAGGGGGGGAGACCCAGTACTTC. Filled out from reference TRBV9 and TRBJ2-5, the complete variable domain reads DSGVTQTPKHLITATGQRVTLRCSPRSGDLSVYWYQQSLDQGLQFLIQYYNGEERAKGNILERFSAQQFPDLHSELNLSSLELGDSALYFCASSVQGGETQYFGPGTRLLVL.

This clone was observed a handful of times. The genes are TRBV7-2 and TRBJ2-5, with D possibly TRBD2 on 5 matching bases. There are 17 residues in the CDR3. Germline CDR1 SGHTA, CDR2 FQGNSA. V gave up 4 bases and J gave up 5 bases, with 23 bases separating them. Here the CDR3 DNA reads TGTGCCAGCAGCTCGCGGACGGACGGCGGGTTGGGTGAGACCCAGTACTTC. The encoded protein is CASSSRTDGGLGETQYF. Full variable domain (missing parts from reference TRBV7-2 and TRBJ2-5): GAGVSQSPSNKVTEKGKDVELRCDPISGHTALYWYRQSLGQGLEFLIYFQGNSAPDKSGLPSDRFSAERTGGSVSTLTIQRTQQEDSAVYLCASSSRTDGGLGETQYFGPGTRLLVL.

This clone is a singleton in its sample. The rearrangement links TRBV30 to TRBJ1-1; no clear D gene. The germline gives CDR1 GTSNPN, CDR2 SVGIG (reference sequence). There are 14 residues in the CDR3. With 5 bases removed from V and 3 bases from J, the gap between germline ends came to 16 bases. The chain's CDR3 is CAWGDLGGDTEAFF. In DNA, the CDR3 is TGTGCCTGGGGCGACCTTGGTGGGGACACTGAAGCTTTCTTT. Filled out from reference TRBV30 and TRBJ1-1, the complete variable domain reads SQTIHQWPATLVQPVGSPLSLECTVEGTSNPNLYWYRQAAGRGLQLLFYSVGIGQISSEVPQNLSASRPQDRQFILSSKKLLLSDSGFYLCAWGDLGGDTEAFFGQGTRLTVV.

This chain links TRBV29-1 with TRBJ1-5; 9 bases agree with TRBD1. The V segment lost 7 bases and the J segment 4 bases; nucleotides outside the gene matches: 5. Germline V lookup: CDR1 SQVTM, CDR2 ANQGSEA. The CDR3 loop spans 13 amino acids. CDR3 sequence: CSAGQGRNQPQHF. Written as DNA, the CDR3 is TGCAGCGCCGGACAGGGGAGGAATCAGCCCCAGCATTTT.

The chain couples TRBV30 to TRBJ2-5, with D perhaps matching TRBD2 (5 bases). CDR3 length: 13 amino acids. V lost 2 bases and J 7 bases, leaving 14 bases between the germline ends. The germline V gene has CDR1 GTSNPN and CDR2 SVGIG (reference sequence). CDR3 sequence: CAWSKAASRTQYF. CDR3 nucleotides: TGTGCCTGGAGTAAAGCGGCCTCCAGGACCCAGTACTTC.

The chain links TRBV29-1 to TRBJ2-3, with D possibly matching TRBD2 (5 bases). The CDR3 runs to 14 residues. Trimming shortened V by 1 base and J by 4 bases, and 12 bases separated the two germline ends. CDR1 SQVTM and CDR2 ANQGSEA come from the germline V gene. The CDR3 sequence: CSVEGPTGADTQYF. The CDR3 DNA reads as TGCAGCGTTGAAGGACCCACCGGGGCAGATACGCAGTATTTT.

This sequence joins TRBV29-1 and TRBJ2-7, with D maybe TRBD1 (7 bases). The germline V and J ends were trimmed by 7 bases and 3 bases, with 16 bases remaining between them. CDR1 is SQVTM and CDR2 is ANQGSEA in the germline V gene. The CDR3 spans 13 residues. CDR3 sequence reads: CSAPGRGDYEQYF. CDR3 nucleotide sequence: TGCAGCGCGCCCGGCAGGGGGGACTACGAGCAGTACTTC.

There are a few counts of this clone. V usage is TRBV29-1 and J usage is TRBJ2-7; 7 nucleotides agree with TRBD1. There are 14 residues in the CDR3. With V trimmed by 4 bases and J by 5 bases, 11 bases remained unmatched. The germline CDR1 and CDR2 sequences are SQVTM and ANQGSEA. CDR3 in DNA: TGCAGCGTTGGCCCTCCGGACAGGTACCACGAGCAGTACTTC. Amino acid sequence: CSVGPPDRYHEQYF.

The CDR3 loop reads CASSPTGVTYEQYF. In DNA, the CDR3 is TGTGCCAGCAGCCCAACAGGGGTCACCTACGAGCAGTACTTC. The chain employs TRBV9 and TRBJ2-7; the match to TRBD1 covers 7 bases. Germline CDR1 SGDLS, CDR2 YYNGEE. The junction had 6 bases not matched to a gene; V was cut back by 4 bases and J by 2 bases. There are 14 residues in the CDR3. The full variable domain, in which reference TRBV9 and TRBJ2-7 provide the parts outside the CDR3, is DSGVTQTPKHLITATGQRVTLRCSPRSGDLSVYWYQQSLDQGLQFLIQYYNGEERAKGNILERFSAQQFPDLHSELNLSSLELGDSALYFCASSPTGVTYEQYFGPGTRLTVT.

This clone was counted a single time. The CDR3 nucleotides read TGTGCCAGCAGTTCGGGGAGTGGGGACTTCTCTGGGGCCAACGTCCTGACTTTC. It translates to CASSSGSGDFSGANVLTF. V is TRBV25-1 and J is TRBJ2-6, with D maybe TRBD2 (6 bases). Germline V CDR1 and CDR2: MGHDK, SYGVNS. The CDR3 runs 18 residues. The V end was cut by 5 bases, the J end by 0 bases, with 17 bases between.

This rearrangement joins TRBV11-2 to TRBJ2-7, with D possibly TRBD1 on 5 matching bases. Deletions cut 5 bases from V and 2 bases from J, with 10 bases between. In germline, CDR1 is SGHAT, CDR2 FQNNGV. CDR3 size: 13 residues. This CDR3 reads CASSRDRTYEQYF. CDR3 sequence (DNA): TGTGCCAGCAGCCGAGACAGAACCTACGAGCAGTACTTC.

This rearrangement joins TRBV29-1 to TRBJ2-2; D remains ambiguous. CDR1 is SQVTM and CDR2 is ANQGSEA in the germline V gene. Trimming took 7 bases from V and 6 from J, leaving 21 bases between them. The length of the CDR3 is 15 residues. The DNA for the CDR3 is TGCAGCGCCCGACGGACCTTGCGACCCCCCGGGGAGCTGTTTTTT. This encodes CSARRTLRPPGELFF.

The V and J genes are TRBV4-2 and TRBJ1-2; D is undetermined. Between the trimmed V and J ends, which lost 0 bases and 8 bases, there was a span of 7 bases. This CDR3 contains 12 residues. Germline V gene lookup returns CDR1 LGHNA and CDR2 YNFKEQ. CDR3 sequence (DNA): TGTGCCAGCAGCCAAGATCGGAGAGGCTACACCTTC. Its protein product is CASSQDRRGYTF.